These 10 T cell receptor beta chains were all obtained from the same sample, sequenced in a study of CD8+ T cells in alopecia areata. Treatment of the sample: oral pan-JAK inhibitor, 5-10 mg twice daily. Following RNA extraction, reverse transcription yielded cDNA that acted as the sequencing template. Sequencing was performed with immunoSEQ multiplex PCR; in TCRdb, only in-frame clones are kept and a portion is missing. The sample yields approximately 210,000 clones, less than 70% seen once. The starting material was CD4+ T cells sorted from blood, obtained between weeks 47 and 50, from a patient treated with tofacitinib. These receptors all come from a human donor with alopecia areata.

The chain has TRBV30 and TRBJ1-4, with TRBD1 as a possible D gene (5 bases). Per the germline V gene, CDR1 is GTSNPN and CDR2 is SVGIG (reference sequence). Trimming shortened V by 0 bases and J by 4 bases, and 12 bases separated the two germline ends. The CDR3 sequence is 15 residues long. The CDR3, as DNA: TGTGCCTGGAGTGTAGAGTCAGGGTATAATGAAAAACTGTTTTTT. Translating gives CAWSVESGYNEKLFF. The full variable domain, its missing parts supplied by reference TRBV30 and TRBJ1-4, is SQTIHQWPATLVQPVGSPLSLECTVEGTSNPNLYWYRQAAGRGLQLLFYSVGIGQISSEVPQNLSASRPQDRQFILSSKKLLLSDSGFYLCAWSVESGYNEKLFFGSGTQLSVL.

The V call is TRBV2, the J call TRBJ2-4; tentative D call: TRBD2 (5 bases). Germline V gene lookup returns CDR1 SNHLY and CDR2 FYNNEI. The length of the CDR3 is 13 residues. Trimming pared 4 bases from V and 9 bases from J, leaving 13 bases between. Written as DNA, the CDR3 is TGTGCCAGCAGTGTCATACTTGAGGGCATTCAGTACTTC. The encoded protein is CASSVILEGIQYF.

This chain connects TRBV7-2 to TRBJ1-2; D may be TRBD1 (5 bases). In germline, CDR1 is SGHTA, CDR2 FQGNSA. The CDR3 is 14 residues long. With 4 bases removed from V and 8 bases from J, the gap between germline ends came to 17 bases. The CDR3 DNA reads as TGTGCCAGCAGCTCTTCCCAGGGAGTGGAGGGCTACACCTTC. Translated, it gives CASSSSQGVEGYTF.

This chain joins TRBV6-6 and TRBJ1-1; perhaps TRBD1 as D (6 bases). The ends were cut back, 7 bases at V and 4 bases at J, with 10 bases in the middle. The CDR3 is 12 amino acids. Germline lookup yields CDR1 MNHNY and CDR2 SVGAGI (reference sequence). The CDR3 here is CASTGVSTEAFF. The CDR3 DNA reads TGTGCCAGCACAGGGGTGAGCACTGAAGCTTTCTTT.

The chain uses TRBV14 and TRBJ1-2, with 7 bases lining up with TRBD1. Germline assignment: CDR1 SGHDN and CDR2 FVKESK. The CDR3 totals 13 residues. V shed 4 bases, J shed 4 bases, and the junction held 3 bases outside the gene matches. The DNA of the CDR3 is TGTGCCAGCAGCCCGGCAGGGGGCTATGGCTACACCTTC. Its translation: CASSPAGGYGYTF.

Written as DNA, the CDR3 is TGTGCCTGGGACCACTCGCGACAGACATACATGAACACTGAAGCTTTCTTT. Residues: CAWDHSRQTYMNTEAFF. This chain links TRBV30 with TRBJ1-1; possibly TRBD1 for D (5 bases). V was trimmed by 5 bases and J by 0 bases, leaving 22 bases between them. The CDR3 is made up of 17 amino acids. Germline V gene data show CDR1 as GTSNPN and CDR2 as SVGIG (reference sequence).

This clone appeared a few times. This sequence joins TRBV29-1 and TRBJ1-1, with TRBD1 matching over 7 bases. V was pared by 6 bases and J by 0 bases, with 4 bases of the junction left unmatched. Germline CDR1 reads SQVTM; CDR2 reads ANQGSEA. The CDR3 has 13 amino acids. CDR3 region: CSVSGTVNTEAFF. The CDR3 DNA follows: TGCAGCGTCTCCGGGACAGTGAACACTGAAGCTTTCTTT.

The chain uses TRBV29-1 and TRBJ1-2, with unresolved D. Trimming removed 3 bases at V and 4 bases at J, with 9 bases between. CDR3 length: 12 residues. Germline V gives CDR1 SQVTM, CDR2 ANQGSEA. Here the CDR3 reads CSVDREVYGYTF. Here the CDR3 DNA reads TGCAGCGTTGACCGGGAGGTCTATGGCTACACCTTC. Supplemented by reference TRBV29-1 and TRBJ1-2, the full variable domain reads SAVISQKPSRDICQRGTSLTIQCQVDSQVTMMFWYRQQPGQSLTLIATANQGSEATYESGFVIDKFPISRPNLTFSTLTVSNMSPEDSSIYLCSVDREVYGYTFGSGTRLTVV.

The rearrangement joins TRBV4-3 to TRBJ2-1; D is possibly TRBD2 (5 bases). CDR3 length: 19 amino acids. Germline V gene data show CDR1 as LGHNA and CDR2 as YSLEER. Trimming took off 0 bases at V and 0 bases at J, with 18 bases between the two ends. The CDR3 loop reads CASSQELGSGEISYNEQFF. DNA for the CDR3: TGCGCCAGCAGCCAAGAGTTGGGGAGTGGGGAAATCTCCTACAATGAGCAGTTCTTC.

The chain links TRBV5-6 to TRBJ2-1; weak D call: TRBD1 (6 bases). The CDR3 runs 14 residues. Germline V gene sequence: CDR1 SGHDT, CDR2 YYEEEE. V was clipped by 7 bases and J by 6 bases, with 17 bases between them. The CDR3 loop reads CASGDSGGLNEQFF. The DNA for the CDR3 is TGTGCCAGCGGAGACAGTGGGGGCCTCAATGAGCAGTTCTTC.